This T cell receptor (beta chain) was observed in a study of blood T cell repertoires in COVID-19. About the research overall: Material from acute and convalescent COVID-19 was sourced from the United States, Italy and Spain. The cDNA or gDNA used as material had been derived from T cells, B-cell-depleted T cells, or PBMCs.

The CDR3 sequence is 15 residues long. V lost 5 bases to trimming and J lost 1 base, with 14 bases between them. Germline lookup yields CDR1 LNHDA and CDR2 SQIVND (reference sequence). Original processing notes: Using reference gene primer amplification, nucleated cell counts were estimated. Some clones are missing from TCRdb's copy, which holds only in-frame ones; the method was immunoSEQ multiplex PCR. That table gives V, J and clone size, and the DNA gave D and trimming. The table has tens of thousands of clones, about 78% seen once; the top ten hold around a sixth. V is TRBV19 and J is TRBJ2-5, with D possibly TRBD1 on 6 matching bases. The specimen sequenced was peripheral blood. This receptor was identified in a human donor in a cohort sampled during active COVID-19. Here the CDR3 reads CASSLLTGIQETQYF. CDR3 bases: TGTGCCAGTAGTCTCCTCACAGGGATCCAAGAGACCCAGTACTTC.